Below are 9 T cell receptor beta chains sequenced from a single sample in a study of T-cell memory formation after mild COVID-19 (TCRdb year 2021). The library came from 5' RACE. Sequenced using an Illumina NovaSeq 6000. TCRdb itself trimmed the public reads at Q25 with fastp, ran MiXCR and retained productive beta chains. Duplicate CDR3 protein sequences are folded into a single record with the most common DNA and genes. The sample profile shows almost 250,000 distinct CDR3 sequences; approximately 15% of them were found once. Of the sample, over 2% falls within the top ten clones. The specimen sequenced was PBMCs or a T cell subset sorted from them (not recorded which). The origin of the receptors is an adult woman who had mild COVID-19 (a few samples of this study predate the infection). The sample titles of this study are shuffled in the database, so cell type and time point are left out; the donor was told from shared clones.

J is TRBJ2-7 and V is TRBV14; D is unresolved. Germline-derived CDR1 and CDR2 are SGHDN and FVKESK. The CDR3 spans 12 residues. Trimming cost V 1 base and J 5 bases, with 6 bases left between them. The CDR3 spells CASSQGRHEQYF. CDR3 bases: TGTGCCAGCAGCCAAGGACGCCACGAGCAGTACTTC.

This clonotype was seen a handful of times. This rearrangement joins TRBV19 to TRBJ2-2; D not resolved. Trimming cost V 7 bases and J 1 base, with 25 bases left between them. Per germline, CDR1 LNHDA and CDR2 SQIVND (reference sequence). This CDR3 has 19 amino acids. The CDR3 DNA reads TGTGCCAGTAAGAGTTGGCCGGGTCCATCCTACCTGAACACCGGGGAGCTGTTTTTT. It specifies CASKSWPGPSYLNTGELFF.

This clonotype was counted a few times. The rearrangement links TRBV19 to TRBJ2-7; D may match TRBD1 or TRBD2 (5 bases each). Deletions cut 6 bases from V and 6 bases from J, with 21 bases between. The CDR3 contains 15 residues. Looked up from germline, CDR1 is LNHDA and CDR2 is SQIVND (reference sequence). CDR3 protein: CASRGPGTLPAEQYF. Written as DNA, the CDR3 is TGTGCCAGTAGGGGCCCTGGGACCCTTCCCGCCGAGCAGTACTTC.

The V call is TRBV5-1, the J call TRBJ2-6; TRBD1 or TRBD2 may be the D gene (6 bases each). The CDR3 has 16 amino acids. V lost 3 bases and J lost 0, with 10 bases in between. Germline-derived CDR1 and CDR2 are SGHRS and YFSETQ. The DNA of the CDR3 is TGCGCCAGCAGCTCCGGGGGCCACTCTGGGGCCAACGTCCTGACTTTC. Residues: CASSSGGHSGANVLTF.

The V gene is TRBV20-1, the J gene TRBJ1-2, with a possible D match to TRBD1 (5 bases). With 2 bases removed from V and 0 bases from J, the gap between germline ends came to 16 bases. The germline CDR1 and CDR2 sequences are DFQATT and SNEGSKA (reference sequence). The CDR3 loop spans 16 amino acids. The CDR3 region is CSARRASVRANYGYTF. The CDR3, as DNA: TGCAGTGCTAGACGAGCAAGTGTCAGGGCTAACTATGGCTACACCTTC.

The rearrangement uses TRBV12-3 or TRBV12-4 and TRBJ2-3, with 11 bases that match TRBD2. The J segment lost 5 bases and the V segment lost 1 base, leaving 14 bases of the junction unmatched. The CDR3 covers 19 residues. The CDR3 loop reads CASSLDVPFSGRALDTQYF. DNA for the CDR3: TGTGCCAGCAGTTTAGATGTTCCGTTTAGCGGGAGGGCCTTAGATACGCAGTATTTT.

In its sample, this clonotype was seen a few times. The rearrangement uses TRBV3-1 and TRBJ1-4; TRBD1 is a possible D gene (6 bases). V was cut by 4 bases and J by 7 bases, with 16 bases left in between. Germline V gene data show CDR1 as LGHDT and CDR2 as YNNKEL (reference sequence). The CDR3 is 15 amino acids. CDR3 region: CASSPTGGLSEKLFF. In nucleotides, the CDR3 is TGTGCCAGCAGCCCGACCGGGGGGCTTAGTGAAAAACTGTTTTTT. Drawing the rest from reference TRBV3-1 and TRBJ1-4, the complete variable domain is DTAVSQTPKYLVTQMGNDKSIKCEQNLGHDTMYWYKQDSKKFLKIMFSYNNKELIINETVPNRFSPKSPDKAHLNLHINSLELGDSAVYFCASSPTGGLSEKLFFGSGTQLSVL.

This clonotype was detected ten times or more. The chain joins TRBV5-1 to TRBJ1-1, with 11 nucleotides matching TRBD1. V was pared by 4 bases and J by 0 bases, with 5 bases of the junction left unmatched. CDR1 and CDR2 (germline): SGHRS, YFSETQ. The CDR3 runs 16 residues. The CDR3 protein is CASSPDRGLVNTEAFF. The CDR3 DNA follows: TGCGCCAGCAGCCCGGACAGGGGGCTTGTGAACACTGAAGCTTTCTTT.

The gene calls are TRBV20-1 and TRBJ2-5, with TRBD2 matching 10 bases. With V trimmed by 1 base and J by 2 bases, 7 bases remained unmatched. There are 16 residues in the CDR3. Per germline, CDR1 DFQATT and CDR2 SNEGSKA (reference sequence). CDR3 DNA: TGCAGTGCTAGAGGCCTAGCGGGAGCATTTCAAGAGACCCAGTACTTC. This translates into CSARGLAGAFQETQYF.